This T cell receptor beta chain was observed in a study of prognosis after radiotherapy for stage I lung cancer. Study-level background: About 15 of the patients presented with newly diagnosed primary stage I lung tumors; several had oligometastatic NSCLC following surgical resection of the primary tumor.

Two-round multiplex PCR amplified TCR beta CDR3 from genomic DNA. First-round PCR amplification was performed with primers specific to each TRBV and TRBJ gene. MiXCR was run by TCRdb on the multiplex PCR reads, yielding one entry per CDR3 protein. This sample has 9,500 to 12,000 distinct CDR3 sequences; approximately 40% occur once, and the top ten carry about 57%. Note on this clonotype: Its cognate antigen is unknown.

Study-level findings and limits: For the expanded TCR clones, whether they were tumor-specific was not determined.

The sequence came from a donor over 45 with non-small cell lung cancer. The sequencing here drew on PBMCs, taken before or after stereotactic body radiation therapy (not recorded which).

CDR3 sequence (DNA): TGTGCCAGCAGCGCACGCCGACTAGCGGGAACCGGGGAGCTGTTTTTT. Its protein product is CASSARRLAGTGELFF. This sequence joins TRBV7-2 and TRBJ2-2, with 11 bases aligning to TRBD2. The CDR3 is made up of 16 amino acids. The trim removed 5 bases at V and 5 bases at J, leaving 7 bases unmatched. The V gene's germline CDR1 is SGHTA and CDR2 FQGNSA.